This TCR beta chain was captured in a study of blood T cell repertoires in COVID-19. Study at large: PBMCs, B-cell-depleted T cells, or T cells provided the cDNA or gDNA that made up the material.

Libraries were prepared by immunoSEQ multiplex PCR; TCRdb keeps only in-frame clonotypes and omits some of them. The repertoire consists of some 270,000 clones, with 65% to 85% occurring once and the leading ten covering 15% to 19%. The ends lost 1 base at V and 1 base at J; junction bases unmatched: 5. Germline-derived CDR1 and CDR2 are SGHVS and FQNEAQ. The CDR3 length is 16 residues. The TCR sequence derives from a person between 65 and 79 years old with COVID-19, enrolled during active disease. Material: peripheral blood. This rearrangement joins TRBV7-8 to TRBJ2-7; TRBD2 matches at 9 bases. The CDR3 sequence: CASSLVLLAGSYEQYF. The CDR3 coding sequence is TGTGCCAGCAGCTTAGTTCTACTAGCGGGTTCCTACGAGCAGTACTTC.